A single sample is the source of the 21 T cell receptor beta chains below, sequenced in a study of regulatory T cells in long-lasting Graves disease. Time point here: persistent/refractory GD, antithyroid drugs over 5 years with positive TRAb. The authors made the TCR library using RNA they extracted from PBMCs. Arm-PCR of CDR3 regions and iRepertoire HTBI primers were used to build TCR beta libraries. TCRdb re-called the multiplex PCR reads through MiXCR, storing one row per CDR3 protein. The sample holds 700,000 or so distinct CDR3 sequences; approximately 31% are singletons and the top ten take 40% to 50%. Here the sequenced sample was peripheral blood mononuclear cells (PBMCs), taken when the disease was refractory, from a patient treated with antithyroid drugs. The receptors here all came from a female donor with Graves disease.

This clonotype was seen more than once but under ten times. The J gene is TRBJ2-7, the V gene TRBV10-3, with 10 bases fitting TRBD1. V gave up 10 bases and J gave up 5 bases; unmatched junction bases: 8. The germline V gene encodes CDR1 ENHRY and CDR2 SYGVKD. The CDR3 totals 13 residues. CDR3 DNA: TGTGCCACCCACCCGGGACAGGGGAACGAGCAGTACTTC. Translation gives CATHPGQGNEQYF.

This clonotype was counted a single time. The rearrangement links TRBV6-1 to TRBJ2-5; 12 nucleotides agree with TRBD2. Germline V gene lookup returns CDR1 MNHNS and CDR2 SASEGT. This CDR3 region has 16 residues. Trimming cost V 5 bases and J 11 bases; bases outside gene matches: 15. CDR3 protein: CASSSAATSGSGEQYF. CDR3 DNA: TGTGCCAGCAGTAGCGCTGCGACTAGCGGGAGCGGGGAGCAGTACTTC.

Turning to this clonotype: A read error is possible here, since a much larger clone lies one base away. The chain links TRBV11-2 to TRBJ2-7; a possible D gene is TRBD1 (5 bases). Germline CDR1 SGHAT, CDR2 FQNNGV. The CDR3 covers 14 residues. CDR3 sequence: CASGLGAGIYEQYF. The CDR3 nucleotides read TGTGCCAGCGGCTTAGGGGCAGGGATCTACGAGCAGTACTTC. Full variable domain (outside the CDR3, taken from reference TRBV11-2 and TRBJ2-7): EAGVAQSPRYKIIEKRQSVAFWCNPISGHATLYWYQQILGQGPKLLIQFQNNGVVDDSQLPKDRFSAERLKGVDSTLKIQPAKLEDSAVYLCASGLGAGIYEQYFGPGTRLTVT.

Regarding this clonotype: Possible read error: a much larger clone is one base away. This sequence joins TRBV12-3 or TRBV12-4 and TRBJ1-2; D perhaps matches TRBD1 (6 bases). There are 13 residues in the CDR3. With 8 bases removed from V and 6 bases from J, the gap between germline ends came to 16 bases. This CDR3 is CASSSGVAHGYTF. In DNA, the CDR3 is TGTGCCAGCTCCTCAGGGGTTGCCCATGGCTACACCTTC.

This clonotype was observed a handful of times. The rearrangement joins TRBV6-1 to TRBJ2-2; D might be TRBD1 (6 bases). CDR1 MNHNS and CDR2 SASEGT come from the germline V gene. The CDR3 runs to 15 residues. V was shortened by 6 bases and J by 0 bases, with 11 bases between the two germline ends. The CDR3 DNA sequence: TGTGCCAGCAGAAATACAGGGTCGAACACCGGGGAGCTGTTTTTT. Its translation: CASRNTGSNTGELFF.

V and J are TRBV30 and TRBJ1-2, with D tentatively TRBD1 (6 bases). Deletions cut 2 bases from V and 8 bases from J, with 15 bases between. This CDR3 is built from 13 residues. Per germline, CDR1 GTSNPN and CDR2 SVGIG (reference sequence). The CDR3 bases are TGTGCCTGGAGTCTCGAACAGGGCGGCGGCTACACCTTC. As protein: CAWSLEQGGGYTF.

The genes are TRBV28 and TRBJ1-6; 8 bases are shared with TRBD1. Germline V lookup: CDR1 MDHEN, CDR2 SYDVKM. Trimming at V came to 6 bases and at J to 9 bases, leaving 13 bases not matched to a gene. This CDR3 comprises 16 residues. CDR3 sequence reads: CASSLERQGRASPLHF. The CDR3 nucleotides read TGTGCCAGCAGCCTCGAACGACAGGGGAGAGCTTCACCCCTCCACTTT.

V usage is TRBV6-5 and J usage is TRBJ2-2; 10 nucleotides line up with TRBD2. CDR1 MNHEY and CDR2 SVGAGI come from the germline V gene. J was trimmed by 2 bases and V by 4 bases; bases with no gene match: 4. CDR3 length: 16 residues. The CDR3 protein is CASSFGLAVNTGELFF. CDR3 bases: TGTGCCAGCAGTTTTGGACTAGCGGTAAACACCGGGGAGCTGTTTTTT.

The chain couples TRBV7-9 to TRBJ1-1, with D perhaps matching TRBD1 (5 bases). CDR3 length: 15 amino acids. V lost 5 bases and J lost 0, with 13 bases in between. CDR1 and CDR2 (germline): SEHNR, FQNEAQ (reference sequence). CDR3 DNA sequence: TGTGCCAGCAGCGCCAGGGAGGAGGTGAACACTGAAGCTTTCTTT. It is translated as CASSAREEVNTEAFF.

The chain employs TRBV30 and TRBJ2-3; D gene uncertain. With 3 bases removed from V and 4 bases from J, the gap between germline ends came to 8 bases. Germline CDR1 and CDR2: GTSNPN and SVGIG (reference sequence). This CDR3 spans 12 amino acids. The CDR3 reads CAWRGRADTQYF. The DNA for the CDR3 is TGTGCCTGGAGGGGCCGGGCAGATACGCAGTATTTT. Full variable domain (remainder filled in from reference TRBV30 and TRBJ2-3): SQTIHQWPATLVQPVGSPLSLECTVEGTSNPNLYWYRQAAGRGLQLLFYSVGIGQISSEVPQNLSASRPQDRQFILSSKKLLLSDSGFYLCAWRGRADTQYFGPGTRLTVL.

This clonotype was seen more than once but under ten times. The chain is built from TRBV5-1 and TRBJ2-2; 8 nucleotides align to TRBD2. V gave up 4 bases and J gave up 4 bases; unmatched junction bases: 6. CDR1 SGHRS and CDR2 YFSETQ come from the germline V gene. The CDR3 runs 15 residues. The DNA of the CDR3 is TGCGCCAGCAGCGAGCGGGAGCTAGTCACCGGGGAGCTGTTTTTT. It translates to CASSERELVTGELFF.

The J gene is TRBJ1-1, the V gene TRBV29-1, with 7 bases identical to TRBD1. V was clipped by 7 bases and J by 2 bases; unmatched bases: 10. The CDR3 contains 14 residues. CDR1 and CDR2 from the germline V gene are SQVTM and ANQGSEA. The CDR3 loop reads CSATRGGSNTEAFF. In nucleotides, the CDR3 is TGCAGCGCCACCAGGGGGGGTTCAAACACTGAAGCTTTCTTT.

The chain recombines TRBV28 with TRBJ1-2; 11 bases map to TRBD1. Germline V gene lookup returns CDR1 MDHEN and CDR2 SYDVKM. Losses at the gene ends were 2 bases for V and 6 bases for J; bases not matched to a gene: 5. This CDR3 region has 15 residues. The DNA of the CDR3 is TGTGCCAGCAGTTTACCGGGACAGGGGGAGGATGGCTACACCTTC. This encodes CASSLPGQGEDGYTF.

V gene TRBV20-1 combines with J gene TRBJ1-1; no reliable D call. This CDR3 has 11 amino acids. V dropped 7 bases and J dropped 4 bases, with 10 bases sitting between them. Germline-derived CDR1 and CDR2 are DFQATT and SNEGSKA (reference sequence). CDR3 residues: CSVRVLTEAFF. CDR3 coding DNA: TGCAGTGTACGGGTCCTCACTGAAGCTTTCTTT.

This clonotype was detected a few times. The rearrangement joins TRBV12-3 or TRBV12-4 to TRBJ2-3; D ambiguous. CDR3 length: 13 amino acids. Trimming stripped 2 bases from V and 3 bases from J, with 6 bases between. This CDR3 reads CASSLYQTDTQYF. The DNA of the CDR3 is TGTGCCAGCAGTTTATACCAGACAGATACGCAGTATTTT.

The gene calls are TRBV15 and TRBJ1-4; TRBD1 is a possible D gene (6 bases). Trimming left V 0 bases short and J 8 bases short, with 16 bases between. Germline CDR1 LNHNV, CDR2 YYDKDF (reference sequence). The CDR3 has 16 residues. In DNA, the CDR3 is TGTGCCACCAGCAGAGATCGAGCTGGACAGAGAGAAAAACTGTTTTTT. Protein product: CATSRDRAGQREKLFF.

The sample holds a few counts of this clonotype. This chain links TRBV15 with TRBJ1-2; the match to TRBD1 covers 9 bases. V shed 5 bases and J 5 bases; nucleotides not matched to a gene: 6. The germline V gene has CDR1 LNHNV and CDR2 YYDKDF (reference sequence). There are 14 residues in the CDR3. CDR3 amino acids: CATSPTQGAYGYTF. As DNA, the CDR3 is TGTGCCACCAGCCCGACACAGGGGGCTTATGGCTACACCTTC.

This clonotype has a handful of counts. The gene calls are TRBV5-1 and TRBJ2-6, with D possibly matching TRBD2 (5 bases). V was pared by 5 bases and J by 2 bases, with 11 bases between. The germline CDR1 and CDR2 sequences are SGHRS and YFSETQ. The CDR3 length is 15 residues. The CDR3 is CASRVEGAGANVLTF. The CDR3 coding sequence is TGCGCCAGCAGGGTCGAGGGAGCTGGGGCCAACGTCCTGACTTTC.

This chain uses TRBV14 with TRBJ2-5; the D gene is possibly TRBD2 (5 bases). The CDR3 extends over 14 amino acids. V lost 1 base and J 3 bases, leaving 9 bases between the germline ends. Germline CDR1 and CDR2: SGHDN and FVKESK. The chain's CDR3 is CASSQADYEETQYF. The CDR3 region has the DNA TGTGCCAGCAGCCAAGCAGACTACGAAGAGACCCAGTACTTC.

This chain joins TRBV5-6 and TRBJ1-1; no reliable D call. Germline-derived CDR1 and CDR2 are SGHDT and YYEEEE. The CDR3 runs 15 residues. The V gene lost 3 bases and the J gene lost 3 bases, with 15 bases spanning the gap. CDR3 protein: CASSSPMSMDTEAFF. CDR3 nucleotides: TGTGCCAGCAGCTCCCCGATGTCCATGGACACTGAAGCTTTCTTT.

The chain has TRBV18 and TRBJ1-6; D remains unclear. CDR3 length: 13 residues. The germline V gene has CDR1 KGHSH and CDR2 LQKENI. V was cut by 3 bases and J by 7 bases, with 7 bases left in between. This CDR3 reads CASSPDRNSPLHF. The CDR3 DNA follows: TGTGCCAGCTCACCGGATAGAAATTCACCCCTCCACTTT.